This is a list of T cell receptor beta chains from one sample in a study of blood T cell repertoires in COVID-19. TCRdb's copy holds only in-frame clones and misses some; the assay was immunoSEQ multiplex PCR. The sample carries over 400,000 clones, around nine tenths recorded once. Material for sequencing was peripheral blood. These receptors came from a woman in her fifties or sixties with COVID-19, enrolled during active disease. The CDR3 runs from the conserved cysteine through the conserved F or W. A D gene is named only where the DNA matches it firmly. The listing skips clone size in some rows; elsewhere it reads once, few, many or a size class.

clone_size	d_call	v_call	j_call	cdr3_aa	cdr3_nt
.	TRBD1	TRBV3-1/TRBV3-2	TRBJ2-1	CASSQDPPWTGYNEQFF	TGTGCCAGCAGCCAAGATCCACCTTGGACAGGGTACAATGAGCAGTTCTTC
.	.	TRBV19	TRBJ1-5	CASTPTTGGQPQHF	TGTGCCAGTACCCCTACCACGGGCGGGCAGCCCCAGCATTTT
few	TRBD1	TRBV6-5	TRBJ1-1	CASSYSDRTEAFF	TGTGCCAGCAGTTACTCGGACAGGACTGAAGCTTTCTTT
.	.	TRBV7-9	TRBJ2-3	CASSLVAGQSTDTQYF	TGTGCCAGCAGCTTAGTTGCGGGACAGAGCACAGATACGCAGTATTTT
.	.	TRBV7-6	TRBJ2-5	CASSLVLENAETQYF	TGTGCCAGCAGCTTAGTTTTAGAAAACGCGGAGACCCAGTACTTC
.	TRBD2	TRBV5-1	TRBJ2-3	CASSIGTSGSLDTQYF	TGCGCCAGCAGCATAGGGACTAGCGGGTCCTTAGATACGCAGTATTTT
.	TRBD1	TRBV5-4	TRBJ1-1	CASSSPRQGQKNTEAFF	TGTGCCAGCAGCTCCCCGCGACAGGGGCAAAAGAACACTGAAGCTTTCTTT
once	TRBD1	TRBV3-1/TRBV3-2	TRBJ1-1	CASSLRTGEAFF	TGTGCCAGCAGCCTCAGGACAGGTGAAGCTTTCTTT
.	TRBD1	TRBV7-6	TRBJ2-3	CASSLLAGGITQYF	TGTGCCAGCAGCTTACTGGCAGGGGGAATAACGCAGTATTTT
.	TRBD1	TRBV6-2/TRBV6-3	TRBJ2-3	CASSRRTGAADTQYF	TGTGCCAGCAGCCGCCGGACAGGGGCAGCAGATACGCAGTATTTT
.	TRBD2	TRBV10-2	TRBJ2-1	CASSQTSGGLYNEQFF	TGCGCCAGCAGCCAAACTAGCGGGGGCCTATACAATGAGCAGTTCTTC
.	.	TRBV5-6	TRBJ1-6	CASSSRTGSSYNSPLHF	TGTGCCAGCAGCTCGAGGACCGGGAGCTCCTATAATTCACCCCTCCACTTT
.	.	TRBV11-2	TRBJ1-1	CASSPAGSMNTEAFF	TGTGCCAGCAGCCCTGCTGGCTCCATGAACACTGAAGCTTTCTTT
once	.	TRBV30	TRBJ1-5	CAWSLAGGNSNQPQHF	TGTGCCTGGAGTCTGGCGGGAGGGAATAGCAATCAGCCCCAGCATTTT
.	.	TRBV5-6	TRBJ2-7	CASSLNSLYEQYF	TGTGCCAGCAGCTTGAACAGTCTCTACGAGCAGTACTTC
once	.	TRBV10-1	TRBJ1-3	CASSEGGDGNTIYF	TGCGCCAGCAGTGAAGGAGGGGATGGAAACACCATATATTTT
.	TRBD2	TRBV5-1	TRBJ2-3	CASSPGLALSTDTQYF	TGCGCCAGCAGCCCTGGACTAGCGTTAAGCACAGATACGCAGTATTTT